The 11 T cell receptor beta chains in this list originate from one sample, sequenced in a study of OX40 agonist ivuxolimab in advanced cancers. TCRdb's copy holds only in-frame clones and misses some; the assay was immunoSEQ multiplex PCR. The table lists some 90,000 clones, more than 75% of them singletons. Sequences were derived from CD4+ or CD8+ T cells sorted from blood, sampled in a trial of the OX40 agonist ivuxolimab. The receptors were sampled from an adult with an advanced solid tumor such as melanoma, head and neck, liver or kidney cancer.

The DNA of the CDR3 is TGTGCCAGCAGATCACAGGGGATCCCTCAGCCCCAGCATTTT. Translating gives CASRSQGIPQPQHF. This rearrangement joins TRBV6-5 to TRBJ1-5; TRBD1 matches 7 bases. CDR1 and CDR2 (germline): MNHEY, SVGAGI. The CDR3 has 14 amino acids. Trimming took 6 bases from V and 6 from J; bases not matched to a gene: 8.

The chain uses TRBV6-5 and TRBJ2-2, with D tentatively TRBD2 (6 bases). The CDR3 covers 15 residues. Trimming left V 7 bases short and J 0 bases short, with 12 bases between. The germline V gene encodes CDR1 MNHEY and CDR2 SVGAGI. As DNA, the CDR3 is TGTGCCAGCACCGCGACTAGAGCGAACACCGGGGAGCTGTTTTTT. Translated: CASTATRANTGELFF.

The chain carries TRBV27 and TRBJ2-5; D may be TRBD1 or TRBD2 (5 bases each). Trimming shortened V by 5 bases and J by 1 base, and 14 bases separated the two germline ends. The germline gives CDR1 MNHEY, CDR2 SMNVEV (reference sequence). CDR3 length: 15 amino acids. In DNA, the CDR3 is TGTGCCAGCAGTACCCTCTTCGGGGCCCAAGAGACCCAGTACTTC. Its translation: CASSTLFGAQETQYF.

The chain uses TRBV29-1 and TRBJ2-6; D not resolved. This CDR3 region has 14 residues. The V gene lost 1 base and the J gene lost 0 bases, with 4 bases spanning the gap. The germline V gene has CDR1 SQVTM and CDR2 ANQGSEA. The CDR3 coding sequence is TGCAGCGTTGAAGTCTACTCTGGGGCCAACGTCCTGACTTTC. Its protein product is CSVEVYSGANVLTF.

This clone was detected only once. The chain couples TRBV7-2 to TRBJ2-6; D is unclear. Germline V gives CDR1 SGHTA, CDR2 FQGNSA. Trimming pared 4 bases from V and 1 base from J, leaving 5 bases between. CDR3 size: 14 residues. The CDR3: CASSSHSGANVLTF. The CDR3 nucleotides read TGTGCCAGCAGCTCCCATTCTGGGGCCAACGTCCTGACTTTC.

This clone came up once. J is TRBJ2-7 and V is TRBV7-2; TRBD1 matches at 10 bases. Germline V gene sequence: CDR1 SGHTA, CDR2 FQGNSA. This CDR3 contains 14 residues. The trim removed 3 bases at V and 3 bases at J, leaving 2 bases unmatched. The chain's CDR3 is CASSLDRGNYEQYV. DNA of the CDR3: TGTGCCAGCAGCTTGGACAGGGGGAACTACGAGCAGTACGTC.

The V and J genes are TRBV7-9 and TRBJ2-1; D is perhaps TRBD1 or TRBD2 (5 bases each). This CDR3 comprises 13 residues. Per germline, CDR1 SEHNR and CDR2 FQNEAQ (reference sequence). V lost 3 bases, J lost 8 bases, and 11 bases lay in between. The CDR3 sequence is CASSLTRGDEQFF. The CDR3 bases are TGTGCCAGCAGCTTGACGAGGGGCGATGAGCAGTTCTTC.

The V call is TRBV7-6, the J call TRBJ1-1, with D hard to call. Germline assignment: CDR1 SGHVS and CDR2 FNYEAQ. V was shortened by 4 bases and J by 4 bases, with 10 bases between the two germline ends. The length of the CDR3 is 13 residues. CDR3 sequence (DNA): TGTGCCAGCAGCTCCCAATATGGCACTGAAGCTTTCTTT. Translation: CASSSQYGTEAFF.

The chain joins TRBV18 to TRBJ2-1, with 14 bases that match TRBD2. Germline values: CDR1 KGHSH, CDR2 LQKENI. CDR3 length: 15 amino acids. V lost 6 bases to trimming and J lost 9 bases; unmatched junction nucleotides: 7. The CDR3 sequence is CASSSGLAGASEQFF. The CDR3 coding sequence is TGTGCCAGCTCGTCGGGACTAGCGGGAGCCAGTGAGCAGTTCTTC.

This sequence joins TRBV27 and TRBJ2-7, with D possibly called TRBD1 or TRBD2 (5 bases each). Germline lookup yields CDR1 MNHEY and CDR2 SMNVEV (reference sequence). This CDR3 has 14 residues. V shed 2 bases and J shed 4 bases, with 12 bases lying between them. CDR3 loop: CASSLGQGPYEQYF. The DNA for the CDR3 is TGTGCCAGCAGTTTAGGGCAGGGACCTTACGAGCAGTACTTC.

The V gene is TRBV7-6, the J gene TRBJ1-6; a possible D gene is TRBD1 (6 bases). The ends were cut back, 2 bases at V and 6 bases at J, with 8 bases in the middle. The CDR3 spans 14 residues. Germline lookup yields CDR1 SGHVS and CDR2 FNYEAQ. The CDR3: CASSLNRANSPLHF. DNA of the CDR3: TGTGCCAGCAGCTTAAACAGGGCTAATTCACCCCTCCACTTT.